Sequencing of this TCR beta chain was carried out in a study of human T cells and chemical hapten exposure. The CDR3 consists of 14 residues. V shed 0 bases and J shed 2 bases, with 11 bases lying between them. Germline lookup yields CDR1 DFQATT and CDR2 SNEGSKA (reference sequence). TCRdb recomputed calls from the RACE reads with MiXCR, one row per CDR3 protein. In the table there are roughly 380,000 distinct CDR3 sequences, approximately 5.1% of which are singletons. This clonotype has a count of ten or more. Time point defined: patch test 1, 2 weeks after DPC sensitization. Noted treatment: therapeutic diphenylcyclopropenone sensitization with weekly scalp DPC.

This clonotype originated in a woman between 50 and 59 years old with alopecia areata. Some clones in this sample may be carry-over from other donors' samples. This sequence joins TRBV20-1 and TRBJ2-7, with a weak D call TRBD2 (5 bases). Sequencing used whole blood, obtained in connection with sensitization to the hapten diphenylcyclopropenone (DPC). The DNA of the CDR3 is TGCAGTGCTAGAGATCTTGGGAGAGCCTACGAGCAGTACTTC. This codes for CSARDLGRAYEQYF.